This T cell receptor beta chain stems from a study of blood T cell repertoires in COVID-19. Trimming took off 4 bases at V and 2 bases at J, with 8 bases between the two ends. Germline assignment: CDR1 ENHRY and CDR2 SYGVKD. The CDR3 length is 13 residues. The repertoire was sequenced with immunoSEQ multiplex PCR; TCRdb's copy has only in-frame clones and lacks some. The sample has approximately 260,000 clones; about 79% are singletons. Material: peripheral blood. The clonotype originates from a woman older than 75 with acute or convalescent COVID-19. The genes are TRBV10-3 and TRBJ2-5; D may be TRBD1 (6 bases). For the CDR3, the DNA is TGTGCCATCAGTGCCGGGACACAAGAGACCCAGTACTTC. The encoded protein is CAISAGTQETQYF.